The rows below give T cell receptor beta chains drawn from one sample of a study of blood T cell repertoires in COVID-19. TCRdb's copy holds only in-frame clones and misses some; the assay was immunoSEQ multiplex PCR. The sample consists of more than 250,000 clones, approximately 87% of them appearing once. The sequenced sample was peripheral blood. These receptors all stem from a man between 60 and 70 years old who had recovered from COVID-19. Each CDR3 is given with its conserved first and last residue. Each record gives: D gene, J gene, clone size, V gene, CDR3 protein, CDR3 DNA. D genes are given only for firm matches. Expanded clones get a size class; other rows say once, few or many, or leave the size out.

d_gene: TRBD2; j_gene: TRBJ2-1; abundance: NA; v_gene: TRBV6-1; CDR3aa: CASSVGGLADPHNEQFF; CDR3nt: TGTGCCAGCAGTGTGGGTGGACTAGCGGACCCCCACAATGAGCAGTTCTTC
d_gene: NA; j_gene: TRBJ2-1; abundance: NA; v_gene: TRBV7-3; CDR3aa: CASSFSAYNEQFF; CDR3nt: TGTGCCAGCAGCTTCTCGGCCTACAATGAGCAGTTCTTC
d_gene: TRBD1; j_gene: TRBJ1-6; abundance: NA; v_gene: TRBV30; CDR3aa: CAWSAIQGASNSPLHF; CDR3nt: TGTGCCTGGAGCGCGATACAGGGGGCCTCTAATTCACCCCTCCACTTT
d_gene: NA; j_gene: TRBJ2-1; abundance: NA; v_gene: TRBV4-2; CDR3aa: CASSQEASSNEQFF; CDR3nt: TGTGCCAGCAGCCAAGAAGCTAGCAGCAATGAGCAGTTCTTC
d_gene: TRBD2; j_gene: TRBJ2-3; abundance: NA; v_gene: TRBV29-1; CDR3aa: CSVGAGHSTDTQYF; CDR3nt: TGCAGCGTTGGAGCGGGGCATAGCACAGATACGCAGTATTTT
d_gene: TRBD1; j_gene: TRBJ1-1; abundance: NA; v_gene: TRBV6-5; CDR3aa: CASSPHRGLNTEAFF; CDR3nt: TGTGCCAGCAGCCCACACAGGGGGCTGAACACTGAAGCTTTCTTT
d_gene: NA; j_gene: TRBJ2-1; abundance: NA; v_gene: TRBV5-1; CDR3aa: CASSSLDSSYNEQFF; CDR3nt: TGCGCCAGCAGCTCGCTGGACTCTTCCTACAATGAGCAGTTCTTC
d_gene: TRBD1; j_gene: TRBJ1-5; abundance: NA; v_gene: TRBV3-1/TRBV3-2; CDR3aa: CASSPGTGKGQPQHF; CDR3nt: TGTGCCAGCAGCCCCGGGACAGGGAAGGGCCAGCCCCAGCATTTT
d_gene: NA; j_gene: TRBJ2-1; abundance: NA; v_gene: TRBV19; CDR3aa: CASNPDRSSYNEQFF; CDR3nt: TGTGCCAGTAATCCCGACAGAAGCTCCTACAATGAGCAGTTCTTC
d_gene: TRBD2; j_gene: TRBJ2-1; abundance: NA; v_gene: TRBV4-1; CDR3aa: CASSRSPTSGQNNEQFF; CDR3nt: TGCGCCAGCAGCCGGAGCCCGACTAGCGGGCAGAACAATGAGCAGTTCTTC
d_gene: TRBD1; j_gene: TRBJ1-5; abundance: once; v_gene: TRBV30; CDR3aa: CAWSPGTGGQPQHF; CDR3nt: TGTGCCTGGAGTCCTGGGACAGGGGGTCAGCCCCAGCATTTT
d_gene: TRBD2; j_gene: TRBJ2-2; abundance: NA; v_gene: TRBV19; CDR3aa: CASSSGTSTGELFF; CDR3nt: TGTGCCAGTAGTTCCGGGACTAGCACCGGGGAGCTGTTTTTT
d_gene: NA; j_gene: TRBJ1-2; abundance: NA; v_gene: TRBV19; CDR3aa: CASMRGAGYGYTF; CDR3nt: TGTGCCAGTATGAGGGGAGCGGGCTATGGCTACACCTTC
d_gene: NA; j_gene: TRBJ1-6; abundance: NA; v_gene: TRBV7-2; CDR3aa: CASSARLTGSSYNSPLHF; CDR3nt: TGTGCCAGCAGCGCACGATTAACAGGGAGCTCCTATAATTCACCCCTCCACTTT
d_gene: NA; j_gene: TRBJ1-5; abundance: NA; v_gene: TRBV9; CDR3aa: CASSPGDLISNQPQHF; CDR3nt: TGTGCCAGCAGCCCAGGGGACCTAATTAGCAATCAGCCCCAGCATTTT
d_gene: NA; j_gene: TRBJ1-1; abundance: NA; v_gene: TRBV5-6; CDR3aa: CASSFSEVSKEAFF; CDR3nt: TGTGCCAGCAGCTTTTCTGAGGTGTCAAAGGAAGCTTTCTTT
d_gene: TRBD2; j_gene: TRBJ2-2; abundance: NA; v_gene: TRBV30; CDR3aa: CAWSGLAGFRNTGELFF; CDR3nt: TGTGCCTGGAGTGGACTAGCGGGATTCCGGAACACCGGGGAGCTGTTTTTT
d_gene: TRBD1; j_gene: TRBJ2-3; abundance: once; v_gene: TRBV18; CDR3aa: CASSPPGTGTDTQYF; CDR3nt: TGTGCCAGCTCTCCCCCCGGGACAGGCACAGATACGCAGTATTTT
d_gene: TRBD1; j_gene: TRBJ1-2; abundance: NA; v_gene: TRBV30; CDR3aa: CACPGTGEIRYTF; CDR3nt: TGTGCCTGCCCCGGGACAGGGGAAATACGCTACACCTTC
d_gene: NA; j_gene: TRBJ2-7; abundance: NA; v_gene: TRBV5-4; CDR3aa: CASSSSGLWHEQYF; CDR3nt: TGTGCCAGCAGCTCCTCAGGGTTGTGGCACGAGCAGTACTTC
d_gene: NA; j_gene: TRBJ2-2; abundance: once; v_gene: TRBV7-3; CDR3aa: CASSLTGRNTGELFF; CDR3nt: TGTGCCAGCAGCTTAACGGGGCGGAACACCGGGGAGCTGTTTTTT
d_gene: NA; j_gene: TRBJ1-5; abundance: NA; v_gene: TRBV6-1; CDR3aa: CASSEPSAGRYSNQPQHF; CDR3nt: TGTGCCAGCAGTGAACCCTCGGCAGGGCGCTATAGCAATCAGCCCCAGCATTTT
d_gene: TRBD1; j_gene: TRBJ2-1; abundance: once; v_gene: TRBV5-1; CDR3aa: CASSLAGQSNEQFF; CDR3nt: TGCGCCAGCAGCTTGGCGGGACAGAGCAATGAGCAGTTCTTC
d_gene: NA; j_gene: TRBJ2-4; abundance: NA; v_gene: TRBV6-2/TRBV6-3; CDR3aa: CASSYPGDSYHF; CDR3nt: TGTGCCAGCAGTTACCCAGGGGATTCCTACCACTTC
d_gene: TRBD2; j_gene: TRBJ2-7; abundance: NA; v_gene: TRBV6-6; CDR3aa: CASSWTSGGNEQYF; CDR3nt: TGTGCCAGCAGTTGGACTAGCGGGGGAAACGAGCAGTACTTC
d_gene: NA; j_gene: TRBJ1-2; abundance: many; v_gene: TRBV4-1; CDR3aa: CASSGLGTFYGYTF; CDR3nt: TGCGCCAGCAGCGGACTGGGCACCTTCTATGGCTACACCTTC
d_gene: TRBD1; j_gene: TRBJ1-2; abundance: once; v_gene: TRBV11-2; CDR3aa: CASSLSSGTANYGYTF; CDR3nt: TGTGCCAGCAGCTTAAGTTCAGGGACAGCTAACTATGGCTACACCTTC
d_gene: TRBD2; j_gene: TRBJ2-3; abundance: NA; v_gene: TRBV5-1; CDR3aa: CASSPGGLAGGTDTQYF; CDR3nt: TGCGCCAGCAGCCCCGGCGGGCTAGCGGGAGGGACAGATACGCAGTATTTT
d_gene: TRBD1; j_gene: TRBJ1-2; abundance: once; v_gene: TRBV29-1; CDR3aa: CSVGTGANYGYTF; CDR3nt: TGCAGCGTTGGGACAGGGGCGAACTATGGCTACACCTTC
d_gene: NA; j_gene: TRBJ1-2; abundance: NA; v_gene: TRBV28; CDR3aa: CASLRTRGDGYTF; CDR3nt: TGTGCCAGCCTTCGAACTCGGGGGGATGGCTACACCTTC
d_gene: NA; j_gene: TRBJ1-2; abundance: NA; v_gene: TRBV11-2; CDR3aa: CASSLGGGALGYGYTF; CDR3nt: TGTGCCAGCAGCTTAGGTGGGGGGGCCCTCGGCTATGGCTACACCTTC
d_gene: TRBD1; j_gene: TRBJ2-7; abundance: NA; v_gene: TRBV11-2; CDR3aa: CASSFQGASYEQYF; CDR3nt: TGTGCCAGCAGCTTCCAGGGGGCTTCCTACGAGCAGTACTTC
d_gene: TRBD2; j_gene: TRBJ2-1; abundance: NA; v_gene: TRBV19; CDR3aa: CASSTLAGGRHEQFF; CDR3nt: TGTGCCAGCAGTACTCTAGCGGGGGGGCGGCATGAGCAGTTCTTC
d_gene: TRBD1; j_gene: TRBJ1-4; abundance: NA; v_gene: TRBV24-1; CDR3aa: CATSEGTGPSEKLFF; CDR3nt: TGTGCCACCAGTGAAGGGACAGGGCCCTCTGAAAAACTGTTTTTT
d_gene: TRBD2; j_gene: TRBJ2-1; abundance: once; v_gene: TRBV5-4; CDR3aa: CASSPPGGFLNNEQFF; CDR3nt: TGTGCCAGCAGCCCGCCCGGGGGGTTCTTGAACAATGAGCAGTTCTTC